This TCR beta chain was profiled in a study of T-cell reconstitution after alpha-beta-depleted transplantation in children. General study results and limits: Where some patients showed high TCRbeta diversity at day 60, it came from recipient T cells and thymic progenitors that had survived. Several hundred rapidly expanded clones from non-depleted graft cells reportedly supplied alpha-beta T cells about two months post-transplant. After one year, T-cell counts and TCRbeta diversity mostly came from new T cells.

The CDR3 is made up of 14 amino acids. After removal of 3 bases from V and 8 bases from J, the junction contained 8 bases not matched to a gene. This clonotype occurred many times. Its antigen is undetermined. This sample's TCRbeta library carried unique molecular identifier barcodes. Each CDR3 protein gets one entry after TCRdb re-called the PCR reads with MiXCR. The profile shows about 230,000 distinct CDR3 sequences, about a tenth of them singletons. The sample here was PBMCs, taken before TCRalphabeta/CD19-depleted stem cell transplant. This clonotype originated in a child younger than two with acute myeloid leukemia, due to receive a stem cell transplant. V is TRBV12-3 or TRBV12-4 and J is TRBJ1-2; 8 nucleotides align to TRBD1. CDR3 bases: TGTGCCAGCAGTTTTCAGGGGGCGATAGGGGGCTACACCTTC. This translates into CASSFQGAIGGYTF.